The 2 T cell receptor beta chains below come from one sample, sequenced in a study of blood T cells in healthy people across ages (dated by TCRdb to the mid-2010s). Library preparation used 5' RACE. The run used an Illumina HiSeq 2500. A second PCR of roughly 7 to 11 cycles was performed with a sample-barcoded 5' primer and a J-beta primer mix. TCRdb trimmed public reads at Q25 via fastp, called clones via MiXCR and kept in-frame beta chains. A single entry per CDR3 protein holds the most common genes and DNA from its merged rows. This sample has roughly 1,000,000 distinct CDR3 sequences in its table, and roughly 24% of those were observed once. The top ten clones comprise about 0.8% of the sample. The sample was also linked to a second study, of T cells of mothers and their children.

Sequencing was carried out using blood. All receptors come from a girl aged 2-10 years in good health.

The table lists this clonotype with a few counts. The chain uses TRBV13 and TRBJ2-7, with D uncertain. Germline lookup yields CDR1 PRHDT and CDR2 FYEKMQ (reference sequence). The CDR3 runs to 14 residues. Trimming removed 3 bases from V and 3 bases from J, with 12 bases in between. CDR3 sequence reads: CASSLRLVNYEQYF. In nucleotides, the CDR3 is TGTGCCAGCAGCTTGAGGCTCGTCAACTACGAGCAGTACTTC. Combining the CDR3 with reference TRBV13 and TRBJ2-7 gives the whole variable domain AAGVIQSPRHLIKEKRETATLKCYPIPRHDTVYWYQQGPGQDPQFLISFYEKMQSDKGSIPDRFSAQQFSDYHSELNMSSLELGDSALYFCASSLRLVNYEQYFGPGTRLTVT.

The chain employs TRBV24-1 and TRBJ2-5; D is ambiguous. Trimming took off 3 bases at V and 3 bases at J, with 4 bases between the two ends. The CDR3 covers 12 residues. Germline CDR1 and CDR2: KGHDR and SFDVKD. The CDR3 spells CATSDPEETQYF. In DNA form, the CDR3 reads TGTGCCACCAGTGATCCCGAAGAGACCCAGTACTTC.